The 20 T cell receptor beta chains below come from one sample, sequenced in a study of blood T cell repertoires in COVID-19. The method was immunoSEQ multiplex PCR; TCRdb's version includes in-frame clones alone and lacks a portion of them. The repertoire holds about 210,000 clones, with around 80% as singletons. The sample consisted of peripheral blood. The receptors here all came from a man aged 40-49 years who had recovered from COVID-19.

The chain links TRBV10-3 to TRBJ2-2, with D uncertain. The CDR3 runs 13 residues. V was clipped by 3 bases and J by 5 bases, with 7 bases between them. CDR1 is ENHRY and CDR2 is SYGVKD in the germline V gene. The CDR3 coding sequence is TGTGCCATCAGTGACCGGTTAACCGGGGAGCTGTTTTTT. Translated: CAISDRLTGELFF.

The chain recombines TRBV9 with TRBJ1-2; D is uncertain. Per germline, CDR1 SGDLS and CDR2 YYNGEE. V lost 2 bases, J lost 6 bases, and 20 bases lay in between. CDR3 length: 16 amino acids. CDR3 sequence reads: CASSVGLEMAEHGYTF. The CDR3 DNA follows: TGTGCCAGCAGCGTGGGCTTAGAAATGGCAGAGCATGGCTACACCTTC.

The chain has TRBV5-5 and TRBJ1-2, with TRBD1 as a possible D gene (5 bases). Trimming left V 0 bases short and J 8 bases short, with 14 bases between. The CDR3 consists of 14 residues. Per germline, CDR1 SGHKS and CDR2 YYEKEE (reference sequence). CDR3: CASSLAEGPGGYTF. The CDR3 DNA reads as TGTGCCAGCAGCTTGGCGGAGGGGCCCGGAGGCTACACCTTC.

This rearrangement joins TRBV5-4 to TRBJ2-3, with TRBD2 matching 9 bases. The CDR3 extends over 16 amino acids. In germline, CDR1 is SGHNT, CDR2 YYREEE (reference sequence). The trim removed 4 bases at V and 5 bases at J, leaving 11 bases unmatched. In DNA, the CDR3 is TGTGCCAGCAGCCCTCGCTCTAGCGGGGTCGGAGATACGCAGTATTTT. Amino acids: CASSPRSSGVGDTQYF.

The CDR3 DNA follows: TGCGCCAGCAGCTTGGCCGGGGCGGGGGCGCCGGAAGGAAAGACCCAGTACTTC. Its translation: CASSLAGAGAPEGKTQYF. The J gene is TRBJ2-5, the V gene TRBV5-1; D might be TRBD2 (7 bases). CDR3 length: 18 residues. Trimming cost V 0 bases and J 6 bases, with 24 bases left between them. Germline V gene sequence: CDR1 SGHRS, CDR2 YFSETQ. The complete variable domain, with remaining parts taken from reference TRBV5-1 and TRBJ2-5, reads KAGVTQTPRYLIKTRGQQVTLSCSPISGHRSVSWYQQTPGQGLQFLFEYFSETQRNKGNFPGRFSGRQFSNSRSEMNVSTLELGDSALYLCASSLAGAGAPEGKTQYFGPGTRLLVL.

The V and J genes are TRBV15 and TRBJ1-2, with unresolved D. Germline V CDR1 and CDR2: LNHNV, YYDKDF (reference sequence). The CDR3 contains 15 residues. V shed 0 bases and J shed 1 base, with 9 bases lying between them. In DNA form, the CDR3 reads TGTGCCACCAGCAGAGATTCAAGAGATAACTATGGCTACACCTTC. It is translated as CATSRDSRDNYGYTF.

The rearrangement joins TRBV12-3 or TRBV12-4 to TRBJ2-1, with 7 bases fitting TRBD2. Trimming at V came to 1 base and at J to 12 bases, leaving 3 bases not matched to a gene. This CDR3 comprises 12 residues. CDR3 loop: CASSLGEGRQFF. CDR3 DNA: TGTGCCAGCAGTTTAGGGGAGGGGCGGCAGTTCTTC.

This clone was recorded at least ten times. The CDR3 spells CASSFSKAGRSYEQYF. The CDR3 DNA is TGTGCCAGCAGCTTTAGTAAAGCAGGGAGGTCCTACGAGCAGTACTTC. This rearrangement joins TRBV5-6 to TRBJ2-7; a possible D gene is TRBD2 (6 bases). CDR1 SGHDT and CDR2 YYEEEE come from the germline V gene. The CDR3 runs to 16 residues. Deletions cut 2 bases from V and 1 base from J, with 16 bases between.

The chain combines TRBV5-8 with TRBJ1-5, with 7 bases lining up with TRBD1. The CDR3 has 13 residues. V was pared by 5 bases and J by 5 bases, with 4 bases of the junction left unmatched. The germline V gene has CDR1 SGHTS and CDR2 YDEGEE. CDR3 DNA sequence: TGTGCCAGCAGGTACAGGGGAGATCAGCCCCAGCATTTT. This encodes CASRYRGDQPQHF.

This chain links TRBV19 with TRBJ2-4, with D possibly matching TRBD1 (5 bases). The CDR3 is made up of 13 amino acids. Trimming took 3 bases from V and 7 from J, leaving 10 bases between them. From germline, CDR1 is LNHDA and CDR2 SQIVND (reference sequence). The CDR3 nucleotides read TGTGCCAGTAGTATTGGCCCAGGGAACATTCAGTACTTC. Protein sequence: CASSIGPGNIQYF.

The J gene is TRBJ1-2, the V gene TRBV10-3, with no clear D. The CDR3 totals 17 residues. Trimming took 0 bases from V and 2 from J, leaving 16 bases between them. Per the germline V gene, CDR1 is ENHRY and CDR2 is SYGVKD. In DNA form, the CDR3 reads TGTGCCATCAGTGAGTCGGTGGTAAAAACTCCAAACTATGGCTACACCTTC. It translates to CAISESVVKTPNYGYTF.

The rearrangement links TRBV19 to TRBJ2-1; D gene ambiguous. Germline lookup yields CDR1 LNHDA and CDR2 SQIVND (reference sequence). This CDR3 region has 13 residues. V was shortened by 2 bases and J by 5 bases, with 7 bases between the two germline ends. The CDR3 spells CASSINLNNEQFF. DNA for the CDR3: TGTGCCAGTAGTATAAACCTAAACAATGAGCAGTTCTTC.

This chain's CDR3 is CASSSPGSYTF. DNA of the CDR3: TGTGCCAGCAGCTCCCCGGGGAGCTACACCTTC. This chain joins TRBV3-1 (or the pseudogene TRBV3-2) and TRBJ1-2; D ambiguous. Germline assignment: CDR1 LGHDT and CDR2 YNNKEL (reference sequence). The CDR3 contains 11 residues. V lost 5 bases to trimming and J lost 9 bases, with 10 bases between them.

The V gene is TRBV7-2, the J gene TRBJ1-5; 10 positions agree with TRBD1. This CDR3 has 16 residues. Germline assignment: CDR1 SGHTA and CDR2 FQGNSA. After removal of 5 bases from V and 0 bases from J, the junction contained 4 bases not matched to a gene. The CDR3 nucleotides are TGTGCCAGCAGCCGCGACAGGGGGCTTAGCAATCAGCCCCAGCATTTT. Amino acid sequence: CASSRDRGLSNQPQHF.

This chain joins TRBV7-6 and TRBJ1-4, with unresolved D. The CDR3 loop spans 14 amino acids. Deletions cut 5 bases from V and 8 bases from J, with 15 bases between. CDR1 and CDR2 (germline): SGHVS, FNYEAQ. In DNA, the CDR3 is TGTGCCAGCAGCGCCAGAGGAGGGTACGAAAAACTGTTTTTT. Protein product: CASSARGGYEKLFF.

The gene calls are TRBV10-1 and TRBJ1-1; a weak D match, TRBD1 (5 bases). Deletions cut 5 bases from V and 3 bases from J, with 10 bases between. Germline V CDR1 and CDR2: WNHNN, SYGVQD (reference sequence). This CDR3 has 13 residues. For the CDR3, the DNA is TGCGCCAGCAGTCTCGGGGGAGACACTGAAGCTTTCTTT. The encoded protein is CASSLGGDTEAFF.

The chain has TRBV5-1 and TRBJ2-5; D might be TRBD2 (6 bases). Trimming took 0 bases from V and 5 from J, leaving 11 bases between them. The CDR3 runs 14 residues. Per the germline V gene, CDR1 is SGHRS and CDR2 is YFSETQ. The CDR3 DNA reads TGCGCCAGCAGCTTGGGGGACTGGAGGGAGACCCAGTACTTC. Protein sequence: CASSLGDWRETQYF.

V usage is TRBV27 and J usage is TRBJ2-1, with 12 nucleotides matching TRBD2. V lost 5 bases to trimming and J lost 9 bases; unmatched junction nucleotides: 8. There are 15 residues in the CDR3. Looked up from germline, CDR1 is MNHEY and CDR2 is SMNVEV (reference sequence). The CDR3 nucleotides read TGTGCCAGCAGTCCGTCGACTAGCGGGGGCCCTGAGCAGTTCTTC. It translates to CASSPSTSGGPEQFF.

This clone has more than one count but fewer than ten. The J gene is TRBJ2-3, the V gene TRBV6-5, with D possibly matching TRBD1 (6 bases). V shed 6 bases and J shed 8 bases, with 21 bases lying between them. This CDR3 region has 15 residues. Germline-derived CDR1 and CDR2 are MNHEY and SVGAGI. The CDR3 coding sequence is TGTGCCAGCAGCCCCGGGACACACGGGATGGGTACGCAGTATTTT. It specifies CASSPGTHGMGTQYF.

This clone was seen a few times. CDR3 coding DNA: TGTGCCAGCAGGAGGACTAACTCGGGAGAGCAGTACTTC. This encodes CASRRTNSGEQYF. J is TRBJ2-7 and V is TRBV12-3 or TRBV12-4; tentative D call: TRBD2 (6 bases). The CDR3 is 13 amino acids. V lost 6 bases and J 7 bases, leaving 16 bases between the germline ends.